One sample yielded the 16 T cell receptor beta chains listed below, sequenced in a study of T cells in Graves' hyperthyroidism and ophthalmopathy. The CDR3 regions of TCR beta were amplified from RNA transcripts. An initial round of RT-PCR targeting the TCR CDR3 relied on the HTBI primer set. TCRdb redid the calling of the multiplex PCR reads with MiXCR, one entry per CDR3 protein. Among about 500,000 distinct CDR3 sequences listed, around 50% were seen once. Source material: peripheral blood or thyroid tissue (not recorded which). The receptors were sampled from an adult woman with Graves' disease, either hyperthyroidism or ophthalmopathy (not recorded which).

This clonotype was counted ten times or more. The rearrangement uses TRBV19 and TRBJ1-5, with 9 bases fitting TRBD1. Per germline, CDR1 LNHDA and CDR2 SQIVND (reference sequence). The V gene end was trimmed by 3 bases and the J gene end by 2 bases; junction bases not matched to a gene: 8. CDR3 length: 17 amino acids. The CDR3 loop reads CASSIGLRDRGNQPQHF. For the CDR3, the DNA is TGTGCCAGTAGTATTGGCCTCCGGGACAGGGGCAATCAGCCCCAGCATTTT.

This clonotype was counted once. This rearrangement joins TRBV7-2 to TRBJ2-5; D is undetermined. This CDR3 is built from 14 residues. Trimming left V 3 bases short and J 0 bases short, with 8 bases between. Germline V lookup: CDR1 SGHTA, CDR2 FQGNSA. The CDR3 DNA reads as TGTGCCAGCAGCTTGCTGGGGTACCAAGAGACCCAGTACTTC. Residues: CASSLLGYQETQYF.

The chain uses TRBV9 and TRBJ2-5; D is ambiguous. Trimming cost V 0 bases and J 0 bases, with 12 bases left between them. The germline CDR1 and CDR2 sequences are SGDLS and YYNGEE. The CDR3 consists of 16 residues. CDR3 coding DNA: TGTGCCAGCAGCGTAGGTCCTCTAGGGAACCAAGAGACCCAGTACTTC. As protein: CASSVGPLGNQETQYF. Drawing the rest from reference TRBV9 and TRBJ2-5, the complete variable domain is DSGVTQTPKHLITATGQRVTLRCSPRSGDLSVYWYQQSLDQGLQFLIQYYNGEERAKGNILERFSAQQFPDLHSELNLSSLELGDSALYFCASSVGPLGNQETQYFGPGTRLLVL.

This clonotype was found many times. This rearrangement joins TRBV6-8 to TRBJ1-5, with D tentatively TRBD1 (6 bases). The CDR3 length is 16 residues. The V and J ends lost 7 bases and 0 bases respectively, with 16 bases between them. Germline-derived CDR1 and CDR2 are MNHGY and SAAAGT. The CDR3 sequence: CASILRGADSNQPQHF. The CDR3, as DNA: TGTGCCAGCATTCTAAGGGGGGCAGATAGCAATCAGCCCCAGCATTTT.

A note on this clonotype: The germline gene is not matched at one end of the junction; a read error may be the cause. The chain is built from TRBV10-1 and TRBJ1-3, with 8 bases identical to TRBD1. The CDR3 totals 17 residues. Germline CDR1 and CDR2: WNHNN and SYGVQD (reference sequence). CDR3 region: CASSLRQGNSVGNTIYF. CDR3 nucleotides: TGTGCCAGCAGTTTACGACAGGGGAACTCCGTAGGAAACACCATATATTTT.

CDR3 loop: CSVLGFETQYF. Written as DNA, the CDR3 is TGCAGCGTTTTAGGTTTCGAGACCCAGTACTTC. The V call is TRBV29-1, the J call TRBJ2-5; D ambiguous. The germline CDR1 and CDR2 sequences are SQVTM and ANQGSEA. Trimming left V 5 bases short and J 5 bases short, with 9 bases between. CDR3 length: 11 residues. The variable domain in full, with the rest retrieved from reference TRBV29-1 and TRBJ2-5, is SAVISQKPSRDICQRGTSLTIQCQVDSQVTMMFWYRQQPGQSLTLIATANQGSEATYESGFVIDKFPISRPNLTFSTLTVSNMSPEDSSIYLCSVLGFETQYFGPGTRLLVL.

The rearrangement links TRBV12-3 or TRBV12-4 to TRBJ1-2; D remains ambiguous. With 5 bases removed from V and 4 bases from J, the gap between germline ends came to 11 bases. The CDR3 runs to 13 residues. This CDR3 reads CASSTPGFYGYTF. For the CDR3, the DNA is TGTGCCAGCAGTACCCCGGGGTTCTATGGCTACACCTTC.

This clonotype is a singleton in its sample. The V gene is TRBV20-1, the J gene TRBJ1-1, with TRBD1 matching over 8 bases. Trimming removed 3 bases from V and 14 bases from J; junction bases left unmatched: 17. CDR3 length: 14 amino acids. Germline V gene lookup returns CDR1 DFQATT and CDR2 SNEGSKA (reference sequence). CDR3 sequence reads: CSASDDRGGNEQFF. The CDR3 coding sequence is TGCAGTGCTAGTGATGACAGGGGAGGGAATGAGCAGTTCTTT.

With regard to this clonotype: Because the CDR3 is missing its conserved closing phenylalanine or tryptophan, this is likely a read error. The limits of the CDR3 on the DNA are not certain, so only TCRdb's listed CDR3 is given. The V and J genes are TRBV24-1 and TRBJ1-3; the D call TRBD1 from the table was never checked on the DNA. The CDR3 totals 12 residues, both ends included. CDR1 and CDR2 from the germline V gene are KGHDR and SFDVKD. CDR3 protein: CATSDPGGRAYS.

The chain joins TRBV20-1 to TRBJ2-2, with 10 bases fitting TRBD1. The CDR3 runs to 16 residues. V dropped 3 bases and J dropped 3; count of bases not matched to a gene: 7. Germline CDR1 reads DFQATT; CDR2 reads SNEGSKA (reference sequence). CDR3 DNA: TGCAGTGCTAGGTGGGGGACAGGGGAAGACACCGGGGAGCTGTTTTTT. It is translated as CSARWGTGEDTGELFF.

About this clonotype itself: This sequence may be a read error, since a much larger clone differs from it by one base. The chain couples TRBV7-9 to TRBJ1-5; 8 bases line up with TRBD1. The CDR3 runs 15 residues. Germline values: CDR1 SEHNR, CDR2 FQNEAQ (reference sequence). The CDR3 here is CASSQDAGGNQHQHF. CDR3 DNA: TGTGCCAGCAGCCAAGATGCAGGGGGCAATCAGCACCAGCATTTT. Based on the CDR3 plus reference TRBV7-9 and TRBJ1-5, the full variable domain is DTGVSQNPRHKITKRGQNVTFRCDPISEHNRLYWYRQTLGQGPEFLTYFQNEAQLEKSRLLSDRFSAERPKGSFSTLEIQRTEQGDSAMYLCASSQDAGGNQHQHFGDGTRLSIL.

Ten or more counts support this clonotype. The chain combines TRBV9 with TRBJ2-7; D gene uncertain. With 5 bases removed from V and 3 bases from J, the gap between germline ends came to 6 bases. Germline values: CDR1 SGDLS, CDR2 YYNGEE. The CDR3 totals 11 residues. This CDR3 reads CASSAGYEQYF. The CDR3 DNA sequence: TGTGCCAGCAGTGCTGGCTACGAGCAGTACTTC.

This clonotype has at least ten counts. The chain combines TRBV4-1 with TRBJ1-1, with a tentative D call TRBD1 (6 bases). V lost 2 bases to trimming and J lost 4 bases, with 20 bases between them. The germline CDR1 and CDR2 sequences are MGHRA and YSYEKL. The CDR3 length is 17 residues. The CDR3: CASSQQGTRHSITEAFF. CDR3 DNA sequence: TGCGCCAGCAGCCAACAGGGGACCCGACACTCTATCACTGAAGCTTTCTTT.

The chain employs TRBV10-3 and TRBJ1-6, with D unclear. The CDR3 is 14 residues long. Trimming removed 3 bases from V and 8 bases from J, with 11 bases in between. Per germline, CDR1 ENHRY and CDR2 SYGVKD. In nucleotides, the CDR3 is TGTGCCATCAGTGACTGGCAGGAGGATTCACCCCTCCACTTT. This codes for CAISDWQEDSPLHF.

J is TRBJ1-1 and V is TRBV12-3 or TRBV12-4; weak D call: TRBD1 (6 bases). The CDR3 contains 14 residues. Trimming removed 7 bases from V and 2 bases from J, with 14 bases in between. The CDR3: CASIRQVLNTEAFF. DNA for the CDR3: TGTGCCAGCATCAGACAGGTTTTAAACACTGAAGCTTTCTTT.

This clonotype turned up a few times. The gene calls are TRBV5-1 and TRBJ1-1; D may be TRBD1 (5 bases). CDR1 SGHRS and CDR2 YFSETQ come from the germline V gene. V dropped 5 bases and J dropped 3 bases, with 11 bases sitting between them. This CDR3 is 13 amino acids long. In DNA form, the CDR3 reads TGCGCCAGCAGTACCCGGGGGGACACTGAAGCTTTCTTT. Its translation is CASSTRGDTEAFF.